This T cell receptor (beta chain) was observed in a study of blood T cell repertoires in COVID-19. Assay: immunoSEQ multiplex PCR; the TCRdb copy retains only in-frame clones and omits some. The sample holds some 300,000 clones, roughly 91% seen once. This CDR3 contains 11 residues. V was shortened by 10 bases and J by 1 base, with 5 bases between the two germline ends. Per germline, CDR1 MNHEY and CDR2 SMNVEV (reference sequence). The chain employs TRBV27 and TRBJ1-3; D gene ambiguous. Sequencing was done on a sample of PBMCs or T cells enriched from blood (not recorded which). This clonotype was obtained from a woman aged 50 to 60 who had been exposed to COVID-19. In nucleotides, the CDR3 is TGTGCCACGGTTTCTGGAAACACCATATATTTT. This sequence encodes CATVSGNTIYF.